This T cell receptor (beta chain) was obtained from a study of beta chain features in type 1 diabetes. Study as a whole: Some 99 million sorted cells were examined across all samples.

It was via CD45RO/CCR7/CD25/CD127/CD95/CD27 that CD4+ naive, central memory, regulatory and stem cell-like memory cells were sorted. The CDR3 contains 15 residues. Germline V lookup: CDR1 SGHTA, CDR2 FQGNSA. Trimming cost V 1 base and J 2 bases, with 11 bases left between them. Every isolated RNA sample was fully reverse transcribed, so sequencing captured expressed TCRB transcripts. Clones were read by immunoSEQ multiplex PCR, and TCRdb kept only the in-frame ones, dropping some. The repertoire holds hundreds of thousands of clones, with 15% as singletons. Study-level findings and limits: Compared to healthy donors, patients appeared to have naive, central memory and Treg TCRB repertoires that were more alike. When VDJ junctions were examined, type 1 diabetes patients showed fewer insertions and more deletions. Among patients with Type 1 diabetes, TCRB CDR3s were moderately but significantly shorter in every one of the four CD4+ subsets.

In this sample, this clone turned up once. Antigen unknown. The source is a man younger than 35 with type 1 diabetes. The sequenced sample was naive CD4+ T cells from blood. The chain uses TRBV7-2 and TRBJ1-2, with a possible D match to TRBD1 (6 bases). The CDR3 DNA follows: TGTGCCAGCAGCTTAGTCGGACAGCCGAACTATGGCTACACCTTC. Its translation is CASSLVGQPNYGYTF.